There are a few counts of the clone carrying this T cell receptor (beta chain). Its antigen is not identified. Measured with immunoSEQ multiplex PCR; TCRdb has only the in-frame clones, and not every one. The top ten clones hold around 0.5% of a sample with 80,000 or so clones, 70% to 85% of them seen once. These data originate in a study of T cell clones after liver transplantation. Points from the study as a whole: In a couple of subjects, few donor cells limited the measurable donor-reactive repertoire. These preliminary findings come from unstandardized post-transplant sampling times.

The CDR3 sequence is 15 residues long. The V gene end was trimmed by 0 bases and the J gene end by 11 bases; junction bases not matched to a gene: 3. The germline gives CDR1 ENHRY, CDR2 SYGVKD. The chain recombines TRBV10-3 with TRBJ2-1, with 14 bases aligning to TRBD2. The TCR originated in a human patient who received a liver transplant. Some T cells may be graft donor cells. Sequences were derived from CD4+ T cells from blood, sampled approximately 45 months after liver transplant. In DNA, the CDR3 is TGTGCCATCAGTGAGTCCGGGACTAGCGGGAGACAGCAGTTCTTC. Translated, it gives CAISESGTSGRQQFF.